These 32 T cell receptor beta chains share one sample of origin, sequenced in a study of PD-1 blockade in classical Hodgkin lymphoma (dated by TCRdb to the early 2020s). The time point label for this specimen denotes: cycle 2 day 1 (C2D1) of nivolumab. Every trial patient had relapsed after autologous stem cell transplantation, and cohorts A, B and C differed in prior brentuximab vedotin exposure. Libraries were made using the immunoSEQ multiplex PCR assay. TCRdb re-hosts the immuneACCESS table, in-frame sequences only. Its copies lack some clones; in the studies checked, an unresolved V gene accounts for under half of them, and the cause for the rest is not known. This sample holds 20,000 to 25,000 clones; approximately 80% were observed only once. The top ten clones comprise roughly 8.3% of the sample. The sample here was peripheral blood mononuclear cells (PBMCs), taken before the second cycle of nivolumab. All receptors derive from a human donor with classical Hodgkin lymphoma.

This rearrangement joins TRBV5-5 to TRBJ2-1; 7 bases match TRBD2. Germline CDR1 and CDR2: SGHKS and YYEKEE (reference sequence). V shed 4 bases, J shed 0 bases, and the junction held 4 bases outside the gene matches. The CDR3 is 15 residues long. The CDR3, as DNA: TGTGCCAGCAGCGCCGCGGGGGTCTCCTACAATGAGCAGTTCTTC. Protein: CASSAAGVSYNEQFF. Full variable domain (outside the CDR3, taken from reference TRBV5-5 and TRBJ2-1): DAGVTQSPTHLIKTRGQQVTLRCSPISGHKSVSWYQQVLGQGPQFIFQYYEKEERGRGNFPDRFSARQFPNYSSELNVNALLLGDSALYLCASSAAGVSYNEQFFGPGTRLTVL.

The rearrangement uses TRBV4-2 and TRBJ1-3; 11 positions agree with TRBD1. The length of the CDR3 is 16 residues. V trimming: 3 bases; J trimming: 0 bases; junction bases outside the gene matches: 1. The germline gives CDR1 LGHNA, CDR2 YNFKEQ. CDR3 DNA sequence: TGTGCCAGCAGCCAGGGGACAGGGGGCTCTGGAAACACCATATATTTT. This sequence encodes CASSQGTGGSGNTIYF.

V is TRBV4-3 and J is TRBJ1-1, with TRBD1 as a possible D gene (6 bases). Looked up from germline, CDR1 is LGHNA and CDR2 is YSLEER. V was trimmed by 0 bases and J by 4 bases, leaving 21 bases between them. The CDR3 contains 18 residues. CDR3 DNA: TGCGCCAGCAGCCAAGAAGGTGGGGGGGGCGCGTCGGGCACTGAAGCTTTCTTT. The encoded protein is CASSQEGGGGASGTEAFF.

This clone was detected only once. This sequence joins TRBV7-6 and TRBJ2-2, with 7 bases aligning to TRBD2. There are 17 residues in the CDR3. Per the germline V gene, CDR1 is SGHVS and CDR2 is FNYEAQ. J was trimmed by 6 bases and V by 2 bases; bases with no gene match: 12. For the CDR3, the DNA is TGTGCCAGCAGCTTAACTTCGACTAGCTACTTCTCCGGGGAGCTGTTTTTT. Its translation is CASSLTSTSYFSGELFF.

The V gene is TRBV28, the J gene TRBJ2-5; TRBD2 agrees at 14 bases. CDR1 and CDR2 (germline): MDHEN, SYDVKM. The J segment lost 4 bases and the V segment lost 5 bases, leaving 6 bases of the junction unmatched. This CDR3 is 16 amino acids long. In DNA, the CDR3 is TGTGCCAGCAGTAAGGGACTAGCGGGGGCACGAGAGACCCAGTACTTC. Translation gives CASSKGLAGARETQYF.

In this sample, this clone turned up once. The chain is built from TRBV7-9 and TRBJ2-2, with TRBD2 matching over 14 bases. The CDR3 sequence is 16 residues long. J lost 4 bases, V lost 5 bases, and 3 bases had no gene match. Germline V gives CDR1 SEHNR, CDR2 FQNEAQ (reference sequence). The CDR3 is CASSPGLAGVTGELFF. CDR3 bases: TGTGCCAGCAGCCCGGGACTAGCGGGGGTCACCGGGGAGCTGTTTTTT.

This clone came up once. V and J are TRBV4-1 and TRBJ2-3; the match to TRBD2 covers 10 bases. The CDR3 is made up of 15 amino acids. In germline, CDR1 is MGHRA, CDR2 YSYEKL. The V segment lost 4 bases and the J segment 1 base; nucleotides outside the gene matches: 2. The CDR3 loop is CASSRGLAGTDTQYF. The CDR3, as DNA: TGCGCCAGCAGCCGTGGACTAGCGGGCACAGATACGCAGTATTTT.

V gene TRBV5-1 combines with J gene TRBJ2-1; no definite D call. Between the trimmed V and J ends, which lost 3 bases and 2 bases, there was a span of 9 bases. CDR3 size: 14 residues. Per the germline V gene, CDR1 is SGHRS and CDR2 is YFSETQ. The DNA for the CDR3 is TGCGCCAGCAGCTCTCAAGGAACCTACAATGAGCAGTTCTTC. Protein product: CASSSQGTYNEQFF.

This clone has only one observation. CDR3 coding DNA: TGTGCCAGCAGTTACAAAAGGTCAGGGCTGATGGCGCAGTATTTT. This sequence encodes CASSYKRSGLMAQYF. The genes are TRBV6-5 and TRBJ2-3, with D maybe TRBD1 (5 bases). The V end was cut by 2 bases, the J end by 10 bases, with 19 bases between. Germline loops: CDR1 MNHEY, CDR2 SVGAGI. The CDR3 sequence is 15 residues long.

The V and J genes are TRBV5-1 and TRBJ1-1; no reliable D call. V was clipped by 2 bases and J by 0 bases, with 8 bases between them. The CDR3 runs 14 residues. Germline V gene lookup returns CDR1 SGHRS and CDR2 YFSETQ. In DNA, the CDR3 is TGCGCCAGCAGCTTCTCGACACTGAACACTGAAGCTTTCTTT. Translated: CASSFSTLNTEAFF. The whole variable domain, remainder taken from reference TRBV5-1 and TRBJ1-1, is KAGVTQTPRYLIKTRGQQVTLSCSPISGHRSVSWYQQTPGQGLQFLFEYFSETQRNKGNFPGRFSGRQFSNSRSEMNVSTLELGDSALYLCASSFSTLNTEAFFGQGTRLTVV.

The rearrangement links TRBV9 to TRBJ1-2, with D possibly TRBD1 on 5 matching bases. The CDR3 loop spans 15 amino acids. V shed 4 bases and J shed 5 bases, with 18 bases lying between them. Germline V lookup: CDR1 SGDLS, CDR2 YYNGEE. CDR3 loop: CASSTTGTNLYGYTF. The CDR3 DNA reads TGTGCCAGCAGCACCACCGGGACTAACCTTTATGGCTACACCTTC.

The chain joins TRBV10-3 to TRBJ2-7; D remains ambiguous. The germline CDR1 and CDR2 sequences are ENHRY and SYGVKD. The V and J ends lost 4 bases and 0 bases respectively, with 10 bases between them. This CDR3 region has 14 residues. CDR3 residues: CAISVKGSSYEQYF. CDR3 DNA sequence: TGTGCCATCAGTGTAAAGGGCAGCTCCTACGAGCAGTACTTC.

The J gene is TRBJ1-1, the V gene TRBV6-6, with a possible D match to TRBD1 (6 bases). The CDR3 covers 13 residues. Germline values: CDR1 MNHNY, CDR2 SVGAGI (reference sequence). V was cut by 7 bases and J by 10 bases, with 19 bases left in between. The CDR3, as DNA: TGTGCCAGCAACGCCGGGACACCCCTGAGAGCTTTCTTT. Translating gives CASNAGTPLRAFF.

The J gene is TRBJ2-5, the V gene TRBV30; 7 nucleotides match TRBD2. With V trimmed by 5 bases and J by 2 bases, 5 bases remained unmatched. Per germline, CDR1 GTSNPN and CDR2 SVGIG (reference sequence). The CDR3 sequence is 13 residues long. The CDR3 DNA sequence: TGTGCCTGGGGCCCAGCGGGGCAAGAGACCCAGTACTTC. Translating gives CAWGPAGQETQYF.

This chain uses TRBV7-2 with TRBJ1-1; D gene unclear. This CDR3 contains 15 residues. Trimming took off 5 bases at V and 1 base at J, with 14 bases between the two ends. The germline CDR1 and CDR2 sequences are SGHTA and FQGNSA. Here the CDR3 reads CASSISRGKNTEAFF. The CDR3 DNA sequence: TGTGCCAGCAGCATCAGTCGAGGGAAGAACACTGAAGCTTTCTTT.

This rearrangement joins TRBV18 to TRBJ2-7; TRBD1 aligns across 9 bases. The trim removed 2 bases at V and 2 bases at J, leaving 4 bases unmatched. This CDR3 contains 15 residues. Germline loops: CDR1 KGHSH, CDR2 LQKENI. In DNA, the CDR3 is TGTGCCAGCTCACCAGGACAGGGGTCCCCCTACGAGCAGTACTTC. Translating it yields CASSPGQGSPYEQYF.

There are a few counts of this clone. The V gene is TRBV4-3, the J gene TRBJ1-5, with D perhaps TRBD1 (5 bases). The CDR3 loop spans 15 amino acids. V lost 1 base and J 1 base, leaving 8 bases between the germline ends. Germline V CDR1 and CDR2: LGHNA, YSLEER. The CDR3 sequence is CASSQGQGSNQPQHF. Written as DNA, the CDR3 is TGCGCCAGCAGCCAAGGGCAGGGAAGCAATCAGCCCCAGCATTTT.

This sequence joins TRBV21-1 and TRBJ1-1; TRBD1 is the table's D call, not checked against the DNA. TRBV21-1 is noted as a pseudogene. CDR3 length: 15 amino acids. CDR3 protein: CASKGKGTGNTEAFF. The DNA for the CDR3 is TGTGCCAGCAAGGGGAAAGGGACAGGGAACACTGAAGCTTTCTTT.

CDR3 DNA: TGTGCCTGCCGCCCCGGGACAGGGGGCCCCGGGGAGCTGTTTTTT. Protein product: CACRPGTGGPGELFF. The chain couples TRBV28 to TRBJ2-2; 12 bases are shared with TRBD1. This CDR3 has 15 amino acids. The germline V gene encodes CDR1 MDHEN and CDR2 SYDVKM. J gave up 6 bases and V 11 bases, and 10 bases lay outside the gene matches.

The chain employs TRBV6-5 and TRBJ1-1, with D perhaps TRBD1 (6 bases). Trimming shortened V by 6 bases and J by 4 bases, and 15 bases separated the two germline ends. Per the germline V gene, CDR1 is MNHEY and CDR2 is SVGAGI. The CDR3 is made up of 14 amino acids. The CDR3 nucleotides are TGTGCCAGCAGCCTCCTACAGGGAGTCACTGAAGCTTTCTTT. Protein: CASSLLQGVTEAFF.

This clone is medium-sized. The V gene is TRBV6-5, the J gene TRBJ1-4, with a tentative D call TRBD1 (5 bases). Germline loops: CDR1 MNHEY, CDR2 SVGAGI. CDR3 size: 15 residues. Trimming shortened V by 0 bases and J by 7 bases, and 12 bases separated the two germline ends. CDR3 amino acids: CASSYSGQRGEKLFF. In DNA form, the CDR3 reads TGTGCCAGCAGTTACTCGGGGCAGAGGGGTGAAAAACTGTTTTTT.

Only one count was recorded for this clone. The genes are TRBV29-1 and TRBJ1-1, with D unresolved. The CDR3 consists of 14 residues. Germline V gene lookup returns CDR1 SQVTM and CDR2 ANQGSEA. The V gene lost 3 bases and the J gene lost 1 base, with 12 bases spanning the gap. The CDR3 loop reads CSVDLARGNTEAFF. DNA of the CDR3: TGCAGCGTTGATCTCGCCAGAGGGAACACTGAAGCTTTCTTT.

The CDR3 region has the DNA TGTGCCAGCAAACTCGGGATTGCCTACGAGCAGTACTTC. This gives the protein CASKLGIAYEQYF. V and J are TRBV11-2 and TRBJ2-7; D possibly corresponds to TRBD2 (5 bases). The CDR3 is 13 residues long. The V end was cut by 7 bases, the J end by 2 bases, with 12 bases between. The germline V gene has CDR1 SGHAT and CDR2 FQNNGV.

The rearrangement uses TRBV10-3 and TRBJ1-5; 7 bases line up with TRBD1. The CDR3 sequence is 20 residues long. Germline CDR1 is ENHRY and CDR2 is SYGVKD. V dropped 5 bases and J dropped 0; count of bases not matched to a gene: 19. The CDR3 loop reads CAISLPRDREYRYSNQPQHF. The CDR3 DNA reads as TGTGCCATCAGTCTCCCACGGGACAGAGAATACCGTTATAGCAATCAGCCCCAGCATTTT.

V and J are TRBV6-1 and TRBJ2-2; the D is unclear. V was cut by 5 bases and J by 3 bases, with 4 bases left in between. This CDR3 is built from 12 residues. Germline lookup yields CDR1 MNHNS and CDR2 SASEGT. This CDR3 is CASSSDTGELFF. The CDR3, as DNA: TGTGCCAGCAGTTCAGACACCGGGGAGCTGTTTTTT.

The rearrangement links TRBV12-2 to TRBJ2-1; the table names TRBD2, a call not compared with the DNA. TRBV12-2 is a recognized pseudogene. CDR3 size: 15 residues. CDR3 region: CASRLEPAEDNEQFF. The CDR3 nucleotides are TGTGCAAGTCGCTTAGAGCCAGCGGAGGACAATGAGCAGTTCTTC.

The chain links TRBV7-2 to TRBJ2-1; TRBD2 matches 11 bases. V was clipped by 4 bases and J by 4 bases; unmatched bases: 3. Germline values: CDR1 SGHTA, CDR2 FQGNSA. This CDR3 comprises 15 residues. The chain's CDR3 is CASSSLAGVYNEQFF. The DNA of the CDR3 is TGTGCCAGCAGCTCACTAGCGGGGGTTTACAATGAGCAGTTCTTC.

On this clone itself: The junction departs from the called germline gene at one end, perhaps through a read error. The genes are TRBV5-4 and TRBJ2-3; 10 bases are shared with TRBD2. The CDR3 is made up of 14 amino acids. From germline, CDR1 is SGHNT and CDR2 YYREEE (reference sequence). The CDR3 DNA sequence: TGTGCCAGCAGCTTTAGCGGGGGGTCAGATATGCAGTATTTT. The encoded protein is CASSFSGGSDMQYF.

The J gene is TRBJ2-1, the V gene TRBV30; 7 bases are a match to TRBD2. V dropped 5 bases and J dropped 4; count of bases not matched to a gene: 8. The CDR3 totals 14 residues. Germline loops: CDR1 GTSNPN, CDR2 SVGIG (reference sequence). The CDR3 loop reads CAWVRGGGYNEQFF. The CDR3 bases are TGTGCCTGGGTGCGGGGCGGGGGTTACAATGAGCAGTTCTTC.

This chain joins TRBV7-9 and TRBJ2-3; D is possibly TRBD2 (6 bases). Germline V gene sequence: CDR1 SEHNR, CDR2 FQNEAQ (reference sequence). This CDR3 has 13 residues. With 6 bases removed from V and 11 bases from J, the gap between germline ends came to 18 bases. The CDR3 nucleotides read TGTGCCAGCAGACTCGGACCCGGGGGTGGGCAGTATTTT. Translation: CASRLGPGGGQYF.

This clone was recorded only once. This chain uses TRBV15 with TRBJ2-3; 9 bases match TRBD2. Germline lookup yields CDR1 LNHNV and CDR2 YYDKDF (reference sequence). The CDR3 totals 18 residues. J gave up 6 bases and V 0 bases, and 13 bases lay outside the gene matches. CDR3 sequence reads: CATSRDLGGGALWDTQYF. DNA of the CDR3: TGTGCCACCAGCAGAGATCTTGGCGGGGGGGCCCTATGGGATACGCAGTATTTT.

The chain employs TRBV14 and TRBJ1-4; a weak D match, TRBD1 (5 bases). Trimming took off 6 bases at V and 6 bases at J, with 14 bases between the two ends. The germline V gene encodes CDR1 SGHDN and CDR2 FVKESK. The CDR3 sequence is 14 residues long. CDR3: CASSPTRGHEKLFF. CDR3 DNA sequence: TGTGCCAGCAGTCCGACGAGGGGCCATGAAAAACTGTTTTTT.